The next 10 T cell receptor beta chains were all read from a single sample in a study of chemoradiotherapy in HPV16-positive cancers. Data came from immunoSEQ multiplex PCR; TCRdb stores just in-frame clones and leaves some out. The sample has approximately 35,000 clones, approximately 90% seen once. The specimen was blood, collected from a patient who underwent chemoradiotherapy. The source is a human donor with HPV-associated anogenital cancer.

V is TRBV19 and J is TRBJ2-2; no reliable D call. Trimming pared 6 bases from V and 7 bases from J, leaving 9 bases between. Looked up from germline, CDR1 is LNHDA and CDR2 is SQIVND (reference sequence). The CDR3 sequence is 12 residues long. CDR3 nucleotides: TGTGCCAGTAGGCCTAGGCACGGGGAGCTGTTTTTT. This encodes CASRPRHGELFF. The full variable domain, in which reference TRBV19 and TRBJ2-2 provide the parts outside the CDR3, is DGGITQSPKYLFRKEGQNVTLSCEQNLNHDAMYWYRQDPGQGLRLIYYSQIVNDFQKGDIAEGYSVSREKKESFPLTVTSAQKNPTAFYLCASRPRHGELFFGEGSRLTVL.

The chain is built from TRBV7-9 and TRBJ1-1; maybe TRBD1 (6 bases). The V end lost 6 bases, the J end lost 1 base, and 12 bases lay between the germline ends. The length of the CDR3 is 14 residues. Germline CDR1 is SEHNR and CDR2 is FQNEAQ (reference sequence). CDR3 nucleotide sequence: TGTGCCAGCAGTCGGGGGGCGGCGAACACTGAAGCTTTCTTT. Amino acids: CASSRGAANTEAFF.

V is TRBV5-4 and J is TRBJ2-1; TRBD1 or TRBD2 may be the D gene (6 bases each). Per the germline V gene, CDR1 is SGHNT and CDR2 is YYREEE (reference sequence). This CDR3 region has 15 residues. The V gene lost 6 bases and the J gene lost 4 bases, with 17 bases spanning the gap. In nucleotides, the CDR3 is TGTGCCAGCACCTACGCCGGGGGCCCGTACAATGAGCAGTTCTTC. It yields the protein CASTYAGGPYNEQFF.

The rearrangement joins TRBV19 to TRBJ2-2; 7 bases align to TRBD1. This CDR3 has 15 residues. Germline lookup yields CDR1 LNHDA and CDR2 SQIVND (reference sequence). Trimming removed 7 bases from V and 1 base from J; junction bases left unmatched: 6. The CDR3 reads CASTTGQVNTGELFF. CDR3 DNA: TGTGCCAGTACCACCGGACAGGTGAACACCGGGGAGCTGTTTTTT.

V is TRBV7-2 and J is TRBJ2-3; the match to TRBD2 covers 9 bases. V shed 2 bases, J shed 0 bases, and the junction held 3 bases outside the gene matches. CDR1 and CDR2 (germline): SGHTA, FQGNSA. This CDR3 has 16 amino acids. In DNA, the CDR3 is TGTGCCAGCAGCTTAAGCGGGGGGTTTAGCACAGATACGCAGTATTTT. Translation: CASSLSGGFSTDTQYF.

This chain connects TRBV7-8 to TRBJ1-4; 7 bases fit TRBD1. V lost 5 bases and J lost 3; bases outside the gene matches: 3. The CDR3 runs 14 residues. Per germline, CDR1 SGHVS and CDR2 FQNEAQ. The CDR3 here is CASSVGQPNEKLFF. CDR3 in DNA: TGTGCCAGCAGCGTGGGACAGCCTAATGAAAAACTGTTTTTT.

CDR3 amino acids: CATSRLLTGARTDTQYF. The CDR3 coding sequence is TGTGCCACCAGCAGGTTACTCACGGGGGCACGCACAGATACGCAGTATTTT. V gene TRBV15 combines with J gene TRBJ2-3; tentatively, D is TRBD1 or TRBD2 (6 bases each). Looked up from germline, CDR1 is LNHNV and CDR2 is YYDKDF (reference sequence). CDR3 length: 17 residues. Trimming shortened V by 3 bases and J by 1 base, and 17 bases separated the two germline ends.

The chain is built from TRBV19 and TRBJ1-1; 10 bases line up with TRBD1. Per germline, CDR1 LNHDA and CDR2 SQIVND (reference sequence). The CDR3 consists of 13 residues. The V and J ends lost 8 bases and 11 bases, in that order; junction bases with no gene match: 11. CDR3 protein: CASLPGQGREAFF. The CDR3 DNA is TGTGCCAGTCTGCCGGGACAGGGGAGGGAGGCTTTCTTT. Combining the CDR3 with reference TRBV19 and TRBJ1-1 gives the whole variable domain DGGITQSPKYLFRKEGQNVTLSCEQNLNHDAMYWYRQDPGQGLRLIYYSQIVNDFQKGDIAEGYSVSREKKESFPLTVTSAQKNPTAFYLCASLPGQGREAFFGQGTRLTVV.

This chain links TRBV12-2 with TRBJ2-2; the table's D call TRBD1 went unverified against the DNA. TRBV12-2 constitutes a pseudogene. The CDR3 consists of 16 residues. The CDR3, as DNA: TGTGCAAGTCGCTTAGCCCCCCGATTCAGGTCCGGGGAGCTGTTTTTT. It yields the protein CASRLAPRFRSGELFF.

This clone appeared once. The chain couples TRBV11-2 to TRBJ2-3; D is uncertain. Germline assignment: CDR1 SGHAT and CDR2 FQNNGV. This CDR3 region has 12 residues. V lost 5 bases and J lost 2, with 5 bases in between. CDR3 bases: TGTGCCAGCAGCCTTACCACAGATACGCAGTATTTT. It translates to CASSLTTDTQYF. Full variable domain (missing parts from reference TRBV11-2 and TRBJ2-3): EAGVAQSPRYKIIEKRQSVAFWCNPISGHATLYWYQQILGQGPKLLIQFQNNGVVDDSQLPKDRFSAERLKGVDSTLKIQPAKLEDSAVYLCASSLTTDTQYFGPGTRLTVL.